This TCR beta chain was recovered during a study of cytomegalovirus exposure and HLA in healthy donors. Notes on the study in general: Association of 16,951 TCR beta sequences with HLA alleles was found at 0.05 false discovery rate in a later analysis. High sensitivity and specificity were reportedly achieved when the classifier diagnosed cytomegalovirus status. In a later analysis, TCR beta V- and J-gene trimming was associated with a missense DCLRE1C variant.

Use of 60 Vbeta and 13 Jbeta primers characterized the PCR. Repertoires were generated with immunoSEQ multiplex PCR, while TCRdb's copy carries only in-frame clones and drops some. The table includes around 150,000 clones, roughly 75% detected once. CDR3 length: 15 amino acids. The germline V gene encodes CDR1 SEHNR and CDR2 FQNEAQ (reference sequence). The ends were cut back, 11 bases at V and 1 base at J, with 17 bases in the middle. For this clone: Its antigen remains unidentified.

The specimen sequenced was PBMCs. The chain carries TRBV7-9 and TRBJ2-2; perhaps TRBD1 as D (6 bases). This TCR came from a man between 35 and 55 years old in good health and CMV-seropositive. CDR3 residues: CAAPPGTQNTGELFF. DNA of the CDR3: TGTGCCGCCCCCCCGGGGACACAGAACACCGGGGAGCTGTTTTTT.